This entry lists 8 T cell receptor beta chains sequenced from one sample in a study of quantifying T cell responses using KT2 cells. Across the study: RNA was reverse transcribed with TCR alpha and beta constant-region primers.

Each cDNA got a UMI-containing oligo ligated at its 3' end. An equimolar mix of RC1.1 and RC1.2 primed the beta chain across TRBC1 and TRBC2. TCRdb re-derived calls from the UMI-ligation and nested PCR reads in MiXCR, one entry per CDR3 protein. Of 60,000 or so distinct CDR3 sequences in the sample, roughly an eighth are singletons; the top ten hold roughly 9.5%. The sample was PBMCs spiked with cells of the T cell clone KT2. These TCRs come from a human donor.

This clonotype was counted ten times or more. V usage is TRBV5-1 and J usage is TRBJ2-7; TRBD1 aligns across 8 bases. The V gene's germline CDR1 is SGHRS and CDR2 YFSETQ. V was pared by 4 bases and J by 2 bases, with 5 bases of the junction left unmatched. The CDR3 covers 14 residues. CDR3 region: CASSVGTGPYEQYF. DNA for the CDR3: TGCGCCAGCAGCGTCGGGACAGGACCCTACGAGCAGTACTTC.

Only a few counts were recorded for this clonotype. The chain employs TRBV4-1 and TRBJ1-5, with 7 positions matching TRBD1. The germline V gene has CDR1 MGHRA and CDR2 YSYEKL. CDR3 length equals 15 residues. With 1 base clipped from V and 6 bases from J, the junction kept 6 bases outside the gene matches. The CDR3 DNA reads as TGCGCCAGCAGCCAAGCGACAGGGCAGCCTCAGCCCCAGCATTTT. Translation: CASSQATGQPQPQHF.

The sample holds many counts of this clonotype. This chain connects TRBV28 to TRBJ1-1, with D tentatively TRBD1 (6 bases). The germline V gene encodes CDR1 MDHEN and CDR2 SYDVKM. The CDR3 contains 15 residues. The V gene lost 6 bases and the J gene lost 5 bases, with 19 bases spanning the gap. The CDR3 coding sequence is TGTGCCAGCAGCCCTACAGGGTCCGGCAAGACTGAAGCTTTCTTT. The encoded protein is CASSPTGSGKTEAFF.

The CDR3 nucleotides are TGTGCCAGCAGCTGGGACTTCACCGGAGAGACCCAGTACTTC. This encodes CASSWDFTGETQYF. The chain links TRBV2 to TRBJ2-5; a weak D match, TRBD2 (6 bases). The CDR3 runs to 14 residues. Germline CDR1 SNHLY, CDR2 FYNNEI. V lost 6 bases and J lost 4, with 15 bases in between.

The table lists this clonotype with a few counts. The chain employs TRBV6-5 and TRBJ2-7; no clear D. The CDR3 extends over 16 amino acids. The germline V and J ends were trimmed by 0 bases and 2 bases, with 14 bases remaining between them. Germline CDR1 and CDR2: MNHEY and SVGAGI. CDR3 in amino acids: CASSYSLTALTYEQYF. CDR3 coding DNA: TGTGCCAGCAGTTACTCCCTGACGGCACTCACCTACGAGCAGTACTTC.

The DNA for the CDR3 is TGTGCCAGCAGTTTTCTAGGCTCAGATACGCAGTATTTT. It encodes CASSFLGSDTQYF. This chain joins TRBV12-3 or TRBV12-4 and TRBJ2-3, with unresolved D. Trimming left V 3 bases short and J 4 bases short, with 8 bases between. This CDR3 spans 13 amino acids.

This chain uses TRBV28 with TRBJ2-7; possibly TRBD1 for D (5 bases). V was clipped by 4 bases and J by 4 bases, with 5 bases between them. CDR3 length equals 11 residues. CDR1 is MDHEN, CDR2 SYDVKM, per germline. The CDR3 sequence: CASSYRYEQYF. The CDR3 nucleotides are TGTGCCAGCAGTTACAGGTACGAGCAGTACTTC.

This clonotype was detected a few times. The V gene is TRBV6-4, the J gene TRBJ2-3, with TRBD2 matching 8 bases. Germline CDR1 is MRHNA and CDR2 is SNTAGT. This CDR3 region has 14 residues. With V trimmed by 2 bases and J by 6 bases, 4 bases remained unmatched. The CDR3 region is CASSDASGSDTQYF. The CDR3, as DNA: TGTGCCAGCAGTGACGCCAGCGGGAGCGATACGCAGTATTTT.